This T cell receptor (beta chain) was sequenced for a study of blood T cell repertoires in COVID-19. Study background: Samples of COVID-19 (acute and convalescent) were obtained from the United States, Italy and Spain.

Original methodology: Amplification with reference gene primers provided the estimates of nucleated cell counts. The data were produced by immunoSEQ multiplex PCR, yet TCRdb's version contains in-frame clones alone and is incomplete. V and J calls and clone size follow that table, whereas D and trimming were derived from the DNA. The profile shows about 250,000 clones, roughly 83% of them singletons. CDR1 is PRHDT, CDR2 FYEKMQ, per germline (reference sequence). This CDR3 spans 15 amino acids. Trimming left V 5 bases short and J 0 bases short, with 11 bases between. This clone appeared a few times. The clonotype originates from a man aged 35 to 55 with acute or convalescent COVID-19. The sample consisted of peripheral blood. This chain uses TRBV13 with TRBJ1-3, with D unresolved. Here the CDR3 DNA reads TGTGCCAGCAGCCTTGACACTGACTCTGGAAACACCATATATTTT. Its protein product is CASSLDTDSGNTIYF.